This TCR beta chain was recorded in a study of persistence of HIV-infected CD4 T cells. An overlapping HIV-1 Gag peptide pool stimulated these cells at 0.75 to 1 ug/peptide/mL. Sorting of responding CD4+ T cells relied on upregulated CD40 ligand together with CD69. The libraries were made with immunoSEQ version 4 in survey mode. Sequenced by immunoSEQ multiplex PCR; TCRdb stores in-frame clones only, minus some. The data hold roughly 25,000 clones, with about 74% observed a single time. V dropped 7 bases and J dropped 0 bases, with 10 bases sitting between them. The CDR3 is made up of 14 amino acids. Germline assignment: CDR1 SNHLY and CDR2 FYNNEI. This clone was found a few times. Its antigen remains unknown.

The V gene is TRBV2, the J gene TRBJ2-1; D uncertain. The TCR comes from an adult man with HIV who was CMV-seropositive. This specimen consisted of CD4+ T cells sorted from PBMCs after 18-hour stimulation, obtained from a patient who received antiretroviral therapy. The CDR3 nucleotides read TGTGCCAGCACTCAGGAGTTCTCCTACAATGAGCAGTTCTTC. It yields the protein CASTQEFSYNEQFF.